This paragraph reports one T cell receptor (beta chain). Which antigen it targets is not known. Base quality data are lacking; no much larger clone is found one base away. The sample originates from a study of blood T cell repertoires in COVID-19 (dated by TCRdb to the early 2020s). Regarding the study in general: Collaborator samples came from the United States, Italy and Spain and covered acute and convalescent phases of COVID-19. The material from the prospective study consisted of cDNA or gDNA derived from T cells, B-cell-depleted T cells, or PBMCs. HLA class I and class II types, where available, came from metadata supplied by the sample provider rather than from assay-based typing. The dataset comprised deeply sampled blood TCRbeta repertoires from subjects exposed to, actively infected with, or recovered from COVID-19. The sample metadata nearly always contained a de-identified subject ID, COVID-19 status, age in years and sex. The repertoires were released in a freely available public database intended as a resource for research on the immune response to SARS-CoV-2. The samples were drawn from the first 160 participants of the ongoing ImmuneRACE study and from under 1,500 subjects provided by 6 global collaborators. Points the paper makes about the study in general: The amount of clinical and demographic metadata varied by source and participant and was provided uncurated.

The collaborating institutions used their own protocols to collect whole blood in K2EDTA tubes. For TCRbeta analysis, collaborators shipped samples as frozen whole blood, isolated PBMCs, or DNA extracted from either of those sample types. The immunoSEQ Assay, a bias-controlled multiplex PCR, was used to amplify TCRbeta CDR3 regions from genomic DNA. On the authors' methods: The number of nucleated cells in each sample was estimated by amplification of reference gene primers within the assay. To quantify the absolute abundance of each unique TCRbeta CDR3 rearrangement, sequence reads were collapsed and filtered. For each sample, productive Simpson clonality was calculated as the square root of Simpson's diversity index across productive rearrangements. TCRdb re-hosts the immuneACCESS table, in-frame sequences only. Its copies lack some clones; in the studies checked, an unresolved V gene accounts for under half of them, and the cause for the rest is not known. Clone size and the V and J calls come from that table; the DNA yielded D and trimming. In all, the sample holds about 130,000 clones, and roughly four fifths of those were seen once. The ten most abundant clones make up roughly 12% of the sample.

CDR1 SGHRS and CDR2 YFSETQ were looked up in the germline V gene. Its CDR3 holds 12 amino acids, cysteine through phenylalanine. Only the CDR3 DNA is retained, 36 bases long and in frame from the first base. V is pared back by 4 bases and J by 4 bases, with 9 bases lying between the germline termini. The sample was peripheral blood. This sequence was found in a human donor in a cohort sampled during active COVID-19. The V gene is TRBV5-1 and the J gene is TRBJ2-7, with the D gene not confidently named. The CDR3 has the sequence CASSPDNYEQYF. The nucleotide sequence reads as follows: TGCGCCAGCAGCCCAGACAATTACGAGCAGTACTTC. Full variable domain (CDR3 extended with the reference TRBV5-1 and TRBJ2-7 proteins): KAGVTQTPRYLIKTRGQQVTLSCSPISGHRSVSWYQQTPGQGLQFLFEYFSETQRNKGNFPGRFSGRQFSNSRSEMNVSTLELGDSALYLCASSPDNYEQYFGPGTRLTVT.